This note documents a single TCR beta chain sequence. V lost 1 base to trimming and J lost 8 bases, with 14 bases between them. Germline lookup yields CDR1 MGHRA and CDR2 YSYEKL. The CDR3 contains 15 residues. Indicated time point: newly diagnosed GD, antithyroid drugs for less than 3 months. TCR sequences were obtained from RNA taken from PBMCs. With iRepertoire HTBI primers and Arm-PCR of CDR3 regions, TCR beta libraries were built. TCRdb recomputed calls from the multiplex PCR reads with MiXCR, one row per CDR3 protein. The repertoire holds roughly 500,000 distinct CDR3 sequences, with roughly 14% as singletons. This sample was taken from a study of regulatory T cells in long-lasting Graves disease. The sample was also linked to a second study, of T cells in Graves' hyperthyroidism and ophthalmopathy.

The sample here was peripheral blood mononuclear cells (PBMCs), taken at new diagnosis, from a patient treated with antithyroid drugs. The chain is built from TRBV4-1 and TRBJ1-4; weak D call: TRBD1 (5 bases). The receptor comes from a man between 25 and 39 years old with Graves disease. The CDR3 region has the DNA TGCGCCAGCAGCCAAGCCTGGGACTCGAGAGAAAAACTGTTTTTT. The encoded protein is CASSQAWDSREKLFF.